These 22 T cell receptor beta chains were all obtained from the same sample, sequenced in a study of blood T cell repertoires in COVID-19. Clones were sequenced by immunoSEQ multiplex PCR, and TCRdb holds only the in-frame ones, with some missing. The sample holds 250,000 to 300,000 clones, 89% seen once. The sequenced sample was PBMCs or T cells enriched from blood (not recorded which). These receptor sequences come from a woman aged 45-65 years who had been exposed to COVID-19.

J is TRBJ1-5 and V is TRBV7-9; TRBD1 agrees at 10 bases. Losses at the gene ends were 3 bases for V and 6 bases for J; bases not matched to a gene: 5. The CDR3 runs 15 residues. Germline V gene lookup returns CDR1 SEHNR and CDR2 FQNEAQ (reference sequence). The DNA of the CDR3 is TGTGCCAGCAGCTTGGCAGGACAGGGGGGTCAGCCCCAGCATTTT. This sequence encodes CASSLAGQGGQPQHF.

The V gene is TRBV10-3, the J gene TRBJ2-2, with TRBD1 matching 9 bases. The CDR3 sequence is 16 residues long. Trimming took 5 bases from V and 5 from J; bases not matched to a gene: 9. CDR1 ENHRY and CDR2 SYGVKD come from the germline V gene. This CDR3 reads CAISPGQGKVTGELFF. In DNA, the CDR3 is TGTGCCATCAGTCCCGGACAGGGGAAGGTGACCGGGGAGCTGTTTTTT.

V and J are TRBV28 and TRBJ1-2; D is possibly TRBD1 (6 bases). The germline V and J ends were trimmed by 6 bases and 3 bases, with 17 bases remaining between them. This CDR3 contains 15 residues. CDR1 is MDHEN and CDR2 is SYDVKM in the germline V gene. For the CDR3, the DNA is TGTGCCAGCAGCTCTCCCCGGACAGCACACTATGGCTACACCTTC. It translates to CASSSPRTAHYGYTF.

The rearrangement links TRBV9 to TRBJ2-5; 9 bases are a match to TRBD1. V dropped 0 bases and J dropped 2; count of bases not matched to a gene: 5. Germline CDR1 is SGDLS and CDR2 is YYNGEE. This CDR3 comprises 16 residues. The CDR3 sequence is CASSVEGQGAQETQYF. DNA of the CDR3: TGTGCCAGCAGCGTAGAGGGACAGGGTGCACAAGAGACCCAGTACTTC.

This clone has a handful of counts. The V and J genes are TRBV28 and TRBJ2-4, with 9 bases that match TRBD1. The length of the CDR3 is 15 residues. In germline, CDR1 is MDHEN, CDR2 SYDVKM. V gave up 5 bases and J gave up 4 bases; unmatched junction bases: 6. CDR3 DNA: TGTGCCAGCAGTCGAGACAGGGGGATAAAAAACATTCAGTACTTC. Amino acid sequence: CASSRDRGIKNIQYF. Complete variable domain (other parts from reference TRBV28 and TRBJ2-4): DVKVTQSSRYLVKRTGEKVFLECVQDMDHENMFWYRQDPGLGLRLIYFSYDVKMKEKGDIPEGYSVSREKKERFSLILESASTNQTSMYLCASSRDRGIKNIQYFGAGTRLSVL.

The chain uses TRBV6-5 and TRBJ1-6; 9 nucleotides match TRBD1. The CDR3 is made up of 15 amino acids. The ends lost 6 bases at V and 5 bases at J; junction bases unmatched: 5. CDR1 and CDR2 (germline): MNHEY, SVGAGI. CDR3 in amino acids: CASRTGQGNNSPLHF. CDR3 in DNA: TGTGCCAGCAGGACCGGACAGGGGAATAATTCACCCCTCCACTTT.

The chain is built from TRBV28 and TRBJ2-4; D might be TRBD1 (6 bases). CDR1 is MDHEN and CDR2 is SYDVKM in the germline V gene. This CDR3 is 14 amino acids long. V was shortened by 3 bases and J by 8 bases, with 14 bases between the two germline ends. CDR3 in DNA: TGTGCCAGCAGTTTCGCCACAGGGATGTACATTCAGTACTTC. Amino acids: CASSFATGMYIQYF. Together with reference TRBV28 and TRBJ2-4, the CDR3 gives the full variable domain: DVKVTQSSRYLVKRTGEKVFLECVQDMDHENMFWYRQDPGLGLRLIYFSYDVKMKEKGDIPEGYSVSREKKERFSLILESASTNQTSMYLCASSFATGMYIQYFGAGTRLSVL.

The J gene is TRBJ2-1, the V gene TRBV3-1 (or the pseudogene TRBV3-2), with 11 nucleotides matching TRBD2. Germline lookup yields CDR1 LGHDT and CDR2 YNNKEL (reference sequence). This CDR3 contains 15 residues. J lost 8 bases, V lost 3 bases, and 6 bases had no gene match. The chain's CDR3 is CASSHLAGGLHEQFF. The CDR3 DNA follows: TGTGCCAGCAGCCACTTAGCGGGGGGGCTTCATGAGCAGTTCTTC.

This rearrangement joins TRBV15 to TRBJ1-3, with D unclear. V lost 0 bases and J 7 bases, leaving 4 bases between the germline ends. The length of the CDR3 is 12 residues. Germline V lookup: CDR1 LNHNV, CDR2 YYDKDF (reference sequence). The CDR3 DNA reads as TGTGCCACCAGCAGAGACAGGAACACCATATATTTT. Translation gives CATSRDRNTIYF.

CDR3 residues: CATSFSHRTSSYEQYF. CDR3 DNA sequence: TGTGCTACCAGCTTCTCGCACAGGACCTCCTCCTACGAGCAGTACTTC. This chain links TRBV7-8 with TRBJ2-7; tentative D call: TRBD1 (5 bases). The CDR3 is made up of 16 amino acids. CDR1 SGHVS and CDR2 FQNEAQ come from the germline V gene.

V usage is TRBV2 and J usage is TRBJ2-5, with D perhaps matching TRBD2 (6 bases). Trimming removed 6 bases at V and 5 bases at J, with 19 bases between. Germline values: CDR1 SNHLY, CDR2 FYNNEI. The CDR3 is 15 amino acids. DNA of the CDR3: TGTGCCAGCAGGGCAGGGCGGGGACCCGGGGAGACCCAGTACTTC. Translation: CASRAGRGPGETQYF.

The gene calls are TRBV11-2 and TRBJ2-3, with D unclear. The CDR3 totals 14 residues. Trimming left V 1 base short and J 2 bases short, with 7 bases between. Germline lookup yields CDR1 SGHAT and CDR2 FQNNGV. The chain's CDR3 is CASSLAVDTDTQYF. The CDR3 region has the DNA TGTGCCAGCAGCTTAGCGGTCGACACAGATACGCAGTATTTT.

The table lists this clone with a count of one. The chain's CDR3 is CASSTFDFVGKQFF. In DNA form, the CDR3 reads TGTGCCAGCAGCACCTTTGACTTTGTGGGTAAGCAGTTCTTC. The chain combines TRBV7-6 with TRBJ2-1, with D unclear. Trimming left V 5 bases short and J 11 bases short, with 19 bases between. Germline loops: CDR1 SGHVS, CDR2 FNYEAQ. The CDR3 length is 14 residues.

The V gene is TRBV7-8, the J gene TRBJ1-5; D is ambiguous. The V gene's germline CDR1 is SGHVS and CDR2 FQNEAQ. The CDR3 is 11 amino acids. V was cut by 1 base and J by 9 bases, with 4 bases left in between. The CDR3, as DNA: TGTGCCAGCAGCTTAGGAGGGCCCCAGCATTTT. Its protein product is CASSLGGPQHF. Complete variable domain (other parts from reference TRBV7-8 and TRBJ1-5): GAGVSQSPRYKVAKRGQDVALRCDPISGHVSLFWYQQALGQGPEFLTYFQNEAQLDKSGLPSDRFFAERPEGSVSTLKIQRTQQEDSAVYLCASSLGGPQHFGDGTRLSIL.

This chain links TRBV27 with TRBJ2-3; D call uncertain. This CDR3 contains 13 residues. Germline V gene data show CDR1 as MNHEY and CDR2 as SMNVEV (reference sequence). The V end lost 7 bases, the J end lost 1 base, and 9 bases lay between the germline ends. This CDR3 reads CASMSLGTDTQYF. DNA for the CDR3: TGTGCCAGCATGTCTCTTGGCACAGATACGCAGTATTTT.

In DNA form, the CDR3 reads TGTGCCAGCAGTTTGTATTTCGGGGCAACTAATGAAAAACTGTTTTTT. Amino acids: CASSLYFGATNEKLFF. J is TRBJ1-4 and V is TRBV27; D is unclear. This CDR3 region has 16 residues. From germline, CDR1 is MNHEY and CDR2 SMNVEV (reference sequence). V lost 3 bases and J lost 0, with 11 bases in between.

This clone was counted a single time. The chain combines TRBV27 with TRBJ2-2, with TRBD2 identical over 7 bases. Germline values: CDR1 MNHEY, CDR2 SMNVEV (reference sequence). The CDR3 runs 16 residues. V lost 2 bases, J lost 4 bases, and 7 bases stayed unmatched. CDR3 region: CASSLRGGIGTGELFF. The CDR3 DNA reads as TGTGCCAGCAGTTTACGCGGGGGTATAGGCACCGGGGAGCTGTTTTTT.

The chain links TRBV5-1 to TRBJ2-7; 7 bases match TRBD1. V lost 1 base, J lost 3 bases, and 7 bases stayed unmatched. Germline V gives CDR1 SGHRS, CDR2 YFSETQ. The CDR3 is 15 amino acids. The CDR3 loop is CASSLPRDSYYEQYF. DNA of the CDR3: TGCGCCAGCAGCTTGCCCCGGGACAGTTACTACGAGCAGTACTTC.

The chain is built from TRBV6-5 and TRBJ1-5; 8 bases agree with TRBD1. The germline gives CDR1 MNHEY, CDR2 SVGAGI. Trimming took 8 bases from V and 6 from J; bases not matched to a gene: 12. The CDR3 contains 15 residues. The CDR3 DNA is TGTGCCAGCGGAACAGGGACAGGTAAAAGTCAGCCCCAGCATTTT. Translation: CASGTGTGKSQPQHF.

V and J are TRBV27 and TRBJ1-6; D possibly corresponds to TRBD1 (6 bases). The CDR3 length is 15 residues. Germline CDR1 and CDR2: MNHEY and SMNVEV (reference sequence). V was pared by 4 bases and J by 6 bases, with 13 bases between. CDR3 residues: CASSSRGGANSPLHF. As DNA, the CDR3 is TGTGCCAGCAGTTCCCGTGGGGGGGCTAATTCACCCCTCCACTTT.

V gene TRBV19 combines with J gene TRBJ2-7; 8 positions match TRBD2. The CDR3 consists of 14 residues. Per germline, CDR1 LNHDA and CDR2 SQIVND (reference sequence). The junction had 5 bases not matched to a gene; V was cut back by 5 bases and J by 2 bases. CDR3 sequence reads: CASSLYGGAYEQYF. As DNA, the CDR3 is TGTGCCAGTAGTTTATACGGGGGGGCCTACGAGCAGTACTTC.

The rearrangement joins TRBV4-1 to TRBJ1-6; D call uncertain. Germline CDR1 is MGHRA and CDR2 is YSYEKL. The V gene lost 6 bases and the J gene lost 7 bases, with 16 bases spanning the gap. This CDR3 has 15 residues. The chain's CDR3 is CASRIQTNPNSPLHF. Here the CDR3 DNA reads TGCGCCAGCAGGATTCAAACAAATCCCAATTCACCCCTCCACTTT.